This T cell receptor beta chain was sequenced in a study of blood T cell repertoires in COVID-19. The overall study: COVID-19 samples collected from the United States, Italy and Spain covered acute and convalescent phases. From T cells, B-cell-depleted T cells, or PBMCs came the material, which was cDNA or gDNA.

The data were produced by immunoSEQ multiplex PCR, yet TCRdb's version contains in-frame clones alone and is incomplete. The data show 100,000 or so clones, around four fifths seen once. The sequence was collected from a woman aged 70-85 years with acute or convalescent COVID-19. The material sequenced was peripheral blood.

The CDR3 nucleotides are TGCGCCAGCAGCTTGGCTCTAGCGGGCGAACAGGGTGAGCAGTTCTTC. This gives the protein CASSLALAGEQGEQFF. The V and J genes are TRBV5-1 and TRBJ2-1, with 8 bases lining up with TRBD2. This CDR3 has 16 residues. The germline gives CDR1 SGHRS, CDR2 YFSETQ. The J segment lost 9 bases and the V segment lost 0 bases, leaving 11 bases of the junction unmatched.